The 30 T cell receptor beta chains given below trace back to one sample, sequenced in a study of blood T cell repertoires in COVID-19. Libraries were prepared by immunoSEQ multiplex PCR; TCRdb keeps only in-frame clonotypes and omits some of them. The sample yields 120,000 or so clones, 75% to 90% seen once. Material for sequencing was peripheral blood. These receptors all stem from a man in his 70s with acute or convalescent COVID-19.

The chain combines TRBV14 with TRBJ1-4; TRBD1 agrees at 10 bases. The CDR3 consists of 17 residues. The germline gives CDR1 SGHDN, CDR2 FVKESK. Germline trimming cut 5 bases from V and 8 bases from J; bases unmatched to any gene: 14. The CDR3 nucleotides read TGTGCCAGCAGCGGGACAGGGGAAGATCGTTGGAACGAAAAACTGTTTTTT. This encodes CASSGTGEDRWNEKLFF.

Here the CDR3 reads CASSAGTGSSYNEQFF. The DNA of the CDR3 is TGTGCCAGCAGTGCGGGGACAGGTAGCTCCTACAATGAGCAGTTCTTC. The J gene is TRBJ2-1, the V gene TRBV9; 8 bases fit TRBD1. The CDR3 is 16 residues long. Germline assignment: CDR1 SGDLS and CDR2 YYNGEE. Germline trimming cut 5 bases from V and 0 bases from J; bases unmatched to any gene: 7. The whole variable domain, remainder taken from reference TRBV9 and TRBJ2-1, is DSGVTQTPKHLITATGQRVTLRCSPRSGDLSVYWYQQSLDQGLQFLIQYYNGEERAKGNILERFSAQQFPDLHSELNLSSLELGDSALYFCASSAGTGSSYNEQFFGPGTRLTVL.

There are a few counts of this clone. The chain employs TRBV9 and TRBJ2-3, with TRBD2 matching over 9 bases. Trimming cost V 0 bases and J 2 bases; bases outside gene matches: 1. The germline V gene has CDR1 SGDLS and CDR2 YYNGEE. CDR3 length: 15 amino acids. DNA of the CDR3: TGTGCCAGCAGCGTAGGACTAGCGGCCACAGATACGCAGTATTTT. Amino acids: CASSVGLAATDTQYF.

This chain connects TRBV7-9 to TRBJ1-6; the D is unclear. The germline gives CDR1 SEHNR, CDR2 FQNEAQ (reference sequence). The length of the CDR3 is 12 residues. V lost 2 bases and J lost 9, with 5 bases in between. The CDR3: CASSLSASPLHF. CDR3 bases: TGTGCCAGCAGCTTAAGCGCTTCACCCCTCCACTTT.

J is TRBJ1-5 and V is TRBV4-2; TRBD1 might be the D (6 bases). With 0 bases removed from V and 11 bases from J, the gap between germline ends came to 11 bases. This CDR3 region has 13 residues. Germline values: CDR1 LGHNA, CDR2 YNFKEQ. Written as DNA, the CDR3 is TGTGCCAGCAGCCAAGATGAGGACAGTTCCCAGCATTTT. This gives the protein CASSQDEDSSQHF.

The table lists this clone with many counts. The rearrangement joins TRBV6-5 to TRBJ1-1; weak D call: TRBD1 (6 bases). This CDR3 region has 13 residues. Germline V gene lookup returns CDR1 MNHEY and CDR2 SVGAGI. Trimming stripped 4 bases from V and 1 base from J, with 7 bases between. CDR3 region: CASSWGQNTEAFF. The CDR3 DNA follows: TGTGCCAGCAGTTGGGGGCAGAACACTGAAGCTTTCTTT.

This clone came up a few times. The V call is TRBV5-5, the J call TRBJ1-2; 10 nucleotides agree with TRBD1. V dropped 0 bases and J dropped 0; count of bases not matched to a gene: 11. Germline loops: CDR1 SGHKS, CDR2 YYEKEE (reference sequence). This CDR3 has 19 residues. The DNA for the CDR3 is TGTGCCAGCAGCTTGGGGGTAGCGGGACAGGGGCCCACTAACTATGGCTACACCTTC. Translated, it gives CASSLGVAGQGPTNYGYTF.

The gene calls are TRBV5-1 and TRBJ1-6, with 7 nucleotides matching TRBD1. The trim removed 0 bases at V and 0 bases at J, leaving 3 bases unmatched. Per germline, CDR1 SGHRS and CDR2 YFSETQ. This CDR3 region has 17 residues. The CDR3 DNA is TGCGCCAGCAGCTTGGACAGGGGAAGCTCCTATAATTCACCCCTCCACTTT. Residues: CASSLDRGSSYNSPLHF.

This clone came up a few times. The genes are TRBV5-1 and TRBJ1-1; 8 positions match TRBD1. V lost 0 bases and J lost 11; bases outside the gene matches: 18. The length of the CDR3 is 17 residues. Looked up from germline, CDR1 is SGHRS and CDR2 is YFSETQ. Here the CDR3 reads CASSLDPPGDRKSLAFF. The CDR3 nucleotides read TGCGCCAGCAGCTTGGACCCCCCAGGGGACAGGAAAAGTCTGGCTTTCTTT.

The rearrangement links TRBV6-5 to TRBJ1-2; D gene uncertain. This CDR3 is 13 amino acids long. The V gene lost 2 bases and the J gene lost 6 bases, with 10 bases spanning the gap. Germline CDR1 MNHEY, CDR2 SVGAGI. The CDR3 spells CASSYGLSHGYTF. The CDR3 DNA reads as TGTGCCAGCAGTTACGGTCTTAGCCATGGCTACACCTTC.

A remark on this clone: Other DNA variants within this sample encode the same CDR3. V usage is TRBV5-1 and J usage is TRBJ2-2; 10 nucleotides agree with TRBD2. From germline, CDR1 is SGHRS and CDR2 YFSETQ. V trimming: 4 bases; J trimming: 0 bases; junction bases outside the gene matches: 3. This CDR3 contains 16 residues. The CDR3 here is CASSLSGGANTGELFF. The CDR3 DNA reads TGCGCCAGCAGCCTGAGCGGGGGGGCGAACACCGGGGAGCTGTTTTTT.

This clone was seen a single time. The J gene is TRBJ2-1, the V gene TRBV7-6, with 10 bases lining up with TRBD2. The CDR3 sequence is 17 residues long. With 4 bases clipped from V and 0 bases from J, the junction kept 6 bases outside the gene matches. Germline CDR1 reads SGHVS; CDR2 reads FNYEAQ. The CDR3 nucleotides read TGTGCCAGCAGCTCTTCTAGCGGGGGCCTCTCCTACAATGAGCAGTTCTTC. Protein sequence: CASSSSSGGLSYNEQFF.

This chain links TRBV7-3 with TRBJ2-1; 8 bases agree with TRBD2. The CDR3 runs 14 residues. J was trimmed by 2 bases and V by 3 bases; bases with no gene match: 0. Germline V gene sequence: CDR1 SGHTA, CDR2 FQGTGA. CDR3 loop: CASSFGGAYNEQFF. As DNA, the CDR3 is TGTGCCAGCAGCTTCGGGGGGGCCTACAATGAGCAGTTCTTC.

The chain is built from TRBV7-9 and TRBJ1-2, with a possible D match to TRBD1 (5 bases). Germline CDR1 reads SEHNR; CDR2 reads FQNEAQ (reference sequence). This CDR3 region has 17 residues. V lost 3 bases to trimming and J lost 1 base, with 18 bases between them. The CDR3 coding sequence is TGTGCCAGCAGCTTCTCCAATACCGACAGACTTAACTATGGCTACACCTTC. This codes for CASSFSNTDRLNYGYTF.

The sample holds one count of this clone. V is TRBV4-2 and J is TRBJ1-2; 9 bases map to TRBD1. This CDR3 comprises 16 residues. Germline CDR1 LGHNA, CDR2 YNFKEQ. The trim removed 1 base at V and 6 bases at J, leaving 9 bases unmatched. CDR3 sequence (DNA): TGTGCCAGCAGCCAAGTACTGGGACAGGGCAACCATGGCTACACCTTC. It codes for CASSQVLGQGNHGYTF.

The CDR3 region is CASSPTGSGNTIYF. For the CDR3, the DNA is TGTGCCAGCAGCCCTACGGGGTCTGGAAACACCATATATTTT. The chain recombines TRBV2 with TRBJ1-3; D is uncertain. Per the germline V gene, CDR1 is SNHLY and CDR2 is FYNNEI. V shed 6 bases and J shed 1 base, with 10 bases lying between them. There are 14 residues in the CDR3.

As DNA, the CDR3 is TGTGCCAGCAGCTTAACGTACCTAGCGGGAAGTACAGATACGCAGTATTTT. Translation gives CASSLTYLAGSTDTQYF. The chain combines TRBV7-3 with TRBJ2-3, with 9 nucleotides matching TRBD2. The germline CDR1 and CDR2 sequences are SGHTA and FQGTGA. The CDR3 spans 17 residues. V lost 0 bases to trimming and J lost 3 bases; unmatched junction nucleotides: 7.

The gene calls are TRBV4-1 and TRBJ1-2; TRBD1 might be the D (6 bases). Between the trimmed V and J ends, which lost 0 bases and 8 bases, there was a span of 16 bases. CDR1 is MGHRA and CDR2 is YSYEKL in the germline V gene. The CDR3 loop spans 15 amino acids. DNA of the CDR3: TGCGCCAGCAGCCAAGAATTAGGGGGGGGTGAGGGCTACACCTTC. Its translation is CASSQELGGGEGYTF.

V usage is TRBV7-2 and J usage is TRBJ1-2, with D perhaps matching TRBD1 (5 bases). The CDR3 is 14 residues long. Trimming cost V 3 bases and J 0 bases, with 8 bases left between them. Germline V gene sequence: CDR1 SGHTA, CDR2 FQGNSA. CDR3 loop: CASSFSTANYGYTF. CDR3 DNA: TGTGCCAGCAGCTTCTCGACAGCTAACTATGGCTACACCTTC.

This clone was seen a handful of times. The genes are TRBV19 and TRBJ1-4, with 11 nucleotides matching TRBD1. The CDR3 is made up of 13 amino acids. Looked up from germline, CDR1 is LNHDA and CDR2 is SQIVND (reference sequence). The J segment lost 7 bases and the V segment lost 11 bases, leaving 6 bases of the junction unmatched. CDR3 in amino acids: CADPGQGVEKLFF. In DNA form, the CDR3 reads TGTGCCGACCCGGGACAGGGGGTTGAAAAACTGTTTTTT.

In DNA, the CDR3 is TGTGCCAGCAGTGAGTACAAATCCCGCACTGAAGCTTTCTTT. It yields the protein CASSEYKSRTEAFF. The gene calls are TRBV25-1 and TRBJ1-1; D not resolved. The V end lost 3 bases, the J end lost 4 bases, and 12 bases lay between the germline ends. This CDR3 spans 14 amino acids. Germline V lookup: CDR1 MGHDK, CDR2 SYGVNS.

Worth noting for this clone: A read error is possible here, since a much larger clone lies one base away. The CDR3 DNA is TGTGCCAGCAGTCGGACTAGCGGACAAGAGACCCAGTACTTC. It translates to CASSRTSGQETQYF. The chain has TRBV6-6 and TRBJ2-5, with TRBD2 matching over 10 bases. The CDR3 sequence is 14 residues long. The ends lost 5 bases at V and 2 bases at J; junction bases unmatched: 2. CDR1 and CDR2 (germline): MNHNY, SVGAGI (reference sequence).

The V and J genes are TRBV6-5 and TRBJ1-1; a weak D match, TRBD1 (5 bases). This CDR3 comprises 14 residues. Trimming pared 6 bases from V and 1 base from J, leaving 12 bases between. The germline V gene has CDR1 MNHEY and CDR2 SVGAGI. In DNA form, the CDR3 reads TGTGCCAGCAGAAGCGGGACGGAGAACACTGAAGCTTTCTTT. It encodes CASRSGTENTEAFF.

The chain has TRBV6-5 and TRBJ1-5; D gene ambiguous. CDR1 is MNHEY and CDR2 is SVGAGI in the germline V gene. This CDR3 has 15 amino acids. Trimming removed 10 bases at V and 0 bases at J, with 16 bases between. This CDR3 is CATTLSRNSNQPQHF. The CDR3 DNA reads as TGTGCCACCACTTTAAGCAGGAATAGCAATCAGCCCCAGCATTTT.

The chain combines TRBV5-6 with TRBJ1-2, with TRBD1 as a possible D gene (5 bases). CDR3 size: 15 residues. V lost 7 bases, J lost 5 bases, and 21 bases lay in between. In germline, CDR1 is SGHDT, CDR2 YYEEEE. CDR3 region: CASLLRAGLGYGYTF. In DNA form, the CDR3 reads TGTGCCAGCCTCCTACGGGCAGGGTTAGGGTATGGCTACACCTTC.

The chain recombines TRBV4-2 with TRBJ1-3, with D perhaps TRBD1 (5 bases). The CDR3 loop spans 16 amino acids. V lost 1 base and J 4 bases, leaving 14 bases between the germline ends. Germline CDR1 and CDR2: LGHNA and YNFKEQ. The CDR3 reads CASSQVRGSGGNTIYF. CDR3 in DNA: TGTGCCAGCAGCCAAGTCCGGGGGTCCGGGGGAAACACCATATATTTT.

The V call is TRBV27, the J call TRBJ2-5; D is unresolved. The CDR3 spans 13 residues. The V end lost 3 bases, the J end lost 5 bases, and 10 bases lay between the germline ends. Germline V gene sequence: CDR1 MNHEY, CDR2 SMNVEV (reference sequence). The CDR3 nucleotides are TGTGCCAGCAGTTTTAAGTGGGCGGAGACCCAGTACTTC. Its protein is CASSFKWAETQYF.

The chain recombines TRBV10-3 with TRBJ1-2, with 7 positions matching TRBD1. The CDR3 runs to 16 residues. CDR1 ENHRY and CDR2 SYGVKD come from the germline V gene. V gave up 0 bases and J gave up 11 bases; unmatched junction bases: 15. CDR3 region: CAISESTGQRPRGYTF. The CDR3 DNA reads TGTGCCATCAGTGAGTCGACGGGACAGCGGCCGAGAGGATACACCTTC.

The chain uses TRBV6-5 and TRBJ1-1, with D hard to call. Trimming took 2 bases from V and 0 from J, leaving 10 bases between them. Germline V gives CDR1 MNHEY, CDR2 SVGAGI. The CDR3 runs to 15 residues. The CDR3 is CASSYTVSLNTEAFF. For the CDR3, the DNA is TGTGCCAGCAGTTACACTGTAAGTCTGAACACTGAAGCTTTCTTT.

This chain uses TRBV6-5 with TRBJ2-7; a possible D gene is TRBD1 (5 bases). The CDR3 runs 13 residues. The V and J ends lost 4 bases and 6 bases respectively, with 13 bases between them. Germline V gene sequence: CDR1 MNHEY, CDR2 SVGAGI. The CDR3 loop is CASSWGLTLEQYF. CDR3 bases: TGTGCCAGCAGTTGGGGCCTTACCCTCGAGCAGTACTTC.